The present TCR beta chain was sequenced within a study of shared clonotypes between healthy human individuals. Terminally differentiated effector memory CD45RA+ cells were excluded by CCR7 positive selection of CD45RO-negative cells. The V and J ends lost 1 base and 4 bases respectively, with 11 bases between them. CDR3 length equals 15 residues. Germline V gives CDR1 SEHNR, CDR2 FQNEAQ (reference sequence). Only in-frame clones appear in the TCRdb table, and some are missing; sequencing was by immunoSEQ multiplex PCR. Here the sample spans around 700,000 clones, under 95% being singletons. Sequencing was performed on naive CD8+ T cells sorted from blood. The source of this sequence is a man between 25 and 39 years old in good health. V gene TRBV7-9 combines with J gene TRBJ2-1; D is undetermined. The CDR3 region has the DNA TGTGCCAGCAGCTTAGAATTAGGGCTGTACAATGAGCAGTTCTTC. Its translation: CASSLELGLYNEQFF.